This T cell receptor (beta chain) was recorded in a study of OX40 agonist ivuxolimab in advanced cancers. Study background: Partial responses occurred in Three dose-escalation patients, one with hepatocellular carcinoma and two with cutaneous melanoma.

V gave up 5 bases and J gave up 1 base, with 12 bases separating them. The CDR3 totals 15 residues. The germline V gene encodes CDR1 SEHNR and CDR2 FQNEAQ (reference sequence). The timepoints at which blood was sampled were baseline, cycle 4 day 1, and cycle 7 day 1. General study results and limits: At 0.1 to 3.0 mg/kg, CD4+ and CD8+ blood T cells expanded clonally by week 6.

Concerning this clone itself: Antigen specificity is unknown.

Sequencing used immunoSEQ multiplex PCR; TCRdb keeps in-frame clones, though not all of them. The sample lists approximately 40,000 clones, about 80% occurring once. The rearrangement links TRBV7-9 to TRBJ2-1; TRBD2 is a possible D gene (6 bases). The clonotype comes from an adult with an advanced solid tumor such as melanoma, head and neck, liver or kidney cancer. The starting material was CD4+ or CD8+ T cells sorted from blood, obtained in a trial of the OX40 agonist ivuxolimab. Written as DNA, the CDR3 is TGTGCCAGCAGCGCGGGGCGCGGATCCTACAATGAGCAGTTCTTC. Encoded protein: CASSAGRGSYNEQFF.